The rows below give T cell receptor beta chains drawn from one sample of a study of cytomegalovirus exposure and HLA in healthy donors. Sequencing used immunoSEQ multiplex PCR; TCRdb keeps in-frame clones, though not all of them. The sample has under 95,000 clones. Sequencing was carried out using PBMCs. All receptors derive from a young man in good health and CMV-seropositive. Both conserved end residues are part of each CDR3. Fields, in order: CDR3 length, clone size, J gene, V gene, D gene, CDR3 DNA, CDR3 protein. A D gene is named only where the DNA matches it firmly. Clone size, where shown, is once, few, many, or a class for clones that have expanded.

15 | . | TRBJ2-3 | TRBV4-2 | . | TGTGCCAGCAGCGCCGAGGGCTTCGAAACAGATACGCAGTATTTT | CASSAEGFETDTQYF
15 | . | TRBJ2-7 | TRBV7-2 | TRBD2 | TGTGCCAGCAGCTCAGGGACTAGCGGAGCCTACGAGCAGTACTTC | CASSSGTSGAYEQYF
14 | . | TRBJ1-5 | TRBV7-2 | TRBD1 | TGTGCCAGCAGCTTTGACAGGGTACCACAGCCCCAGCATTTT | CASSFDRVPQPQHF
13 | . | TRBJ2-7 | TRBV19 | TRBD1 | TGTGCCAGCATAGGGGACAGCCCCTACGAGCAGTACTTC | CASIGDSPYEQYF
14 | . | TRBJ1-2 | TRBV23-1 | TRBD1 | TGCGCCAGCAGTCACCCCGACAGGGGCTATGGCTACACCTTC | CASSHPDRGYGYTF
15 | . | TRBJ2-7 | TRBV5-1 | TRBD1 | TGCGCCAGCAGCTCCCCCGGGACAGGGTCAAAAGAGCAGTACTTC | CASSSPGTGSKEQYF
15 | . | TRBJ2-5 | TRBV28 | TRBD2 | TGTGCCAGCAGCCGTAGCGGGAGGTCTCAAGAGACCCAGTACTTC | CASSRSGRSQETQYF
15 | . | TRBJ2-5 | TRBV19 | . | TGTGCCAGTAGTCCCAATTCTGCGGGTGAAGAGACCCAGTACTTC | CASSPNSAGEETQYF
14 | . | TRBJ2-7 | TRBV28 | TRBD1 | TGTGCCAGCAGTTGGACAGGGGGTACTTACGAGCAGTACTTC | CASSWTGGTYEQYF
11 | . | TRBJ1-2 | TRBV29-1 | TRBD1 | TGCAGCGTCGCCAGGGGGAGAGGCTACACCTTC | CSVARGRGYTF
15 | . | TRBJ2-7 | TRBV7-8 | . | TGTGCCAGCAGCCTCGAGGACATTTCCCTCTACGAGCAGTACTTC | CASSLEDISLYEQYF
15 | . | TRBJ2-2 | TRBV18 | . | TGTGCCAGCTCACCTGAGACAGGGAACACCGGGGAGCTGTTTTTT | CASSPETGNTGELFF
15 | . | TRBJ1-1 | TRBV13 | . | TGTGCCAGCAGCTTTCCTCGGACAGCGAACACTGAAGCTTTCTTT | CASSFPRTANTEAFF
14 | . | TRBJ1-6 | TRBV14 | . | TGTGCCAGCAGCCAAGACAGGCCATGGTCACCCCTCCACTTT | CASSQDRPWSPLHF
14 | . | TRBJ2-7 | TRBV6-5 | TRBD1 | TGTGCCAGCAGTTACTCGGACAGGGGAGGTGAGCAGTACTTC | CASSYSDRGGEQYF
13 | . | TRBJ1-5 | TRBV2 | . | TGTGCCAGCAGTGAAGGGCAGTTACAGCCCCAGCATTTT | CASSEGQLQPQHF
14 | . | TRBJ1-2 | TRBV6-1 | . | TGTGCCAGCAGTGAACGGGACACCTCATATGGCTACACCTTC | CASSERDTSYGYTF
16 | . | TRBJ1-2 | TRBV27 | TRBD1 | TGTGCCAGCAGTTCCCAGGGGGTGGGATCTAACTATGGCTACACCTTC | CASSSQGVGSNYGYTF
14 | . | TRBJ1-4 | TRBV5-1 | . | TGCGCCAGCAGCTTGTATCGGGGAAATGAGAAACTGTTTTTT | CASSLYRGNEKLFF
14 | . | TRBJ1-2 | TRBV10-3 | TRBD1 | TGTGCCATCAGCGAAGGACAGGGAGACTATGGCTACACCTTC | CAISEGQGDYGYTF
13 | . | TRBJ2-5 | TRBV5-1 | TRBD1 | TGCGCCAGCAGCCCAACAGGGGAAGAGACCCAGTACTTC | CASSPTGEETQYF
13 | . | TRBJ2-1 | TRBV6-5 | . | TGTGCCAGCAGTTACCTGGGGGCGCATGAGCAGTTCTTC | CASSYLGAHEQFF
15 | . | TRBJ2-7 | TRBV7-2 | TRBD2 | TGTGCCAGCAGCTTCGGGGGGGACAACCCCTACGAGCAGTACTTC | CASSFGGDNPYEQYF
15 | . | TRBJ1-4 | TRBV2 | TRBD1 | TGTGCCGGACGCCGGGTGAGGGGGCGAAATGAAAAACTGTTTTTT | CAGRRVRGRNEKLFF
15 | . | TRBJ1-5 | TRBV10-1 | . | TGCGCCAGCAGCCGAGGGGGGGAGGGCAATCAGCCCCAGCATTTT | CASSRGGEGNQPQHF
18 | . | TRBJ2-1 | TRBV15 | TRBD1 | TGTGCCACCAGCAGTCTTGGAACCGGGACAGGGGAAGTCAATGAGCAGTTCTTC | CATSSLGTGTGEVNEQFF
19 | . | TRBJ2-1 | TRBV5-6 | TRBD2 | TGTGCCAGCAGCTATATTATTGGTAGCGGGGGGGCACTTGACAATGAGCAGTTCTTC | CASSYIIGSGGALDNEQFF
15 | . | TRBJ1-2 | TRBV5-4 | TRBD1 | TGTGCCAGCAGCTTATTTAACAGGGGGGATAAGGGCTACACCTTC | CASSLFNRGDKGYTF
18 | . | TRBJ2-7 | TRBV13 | TRBD1 | TGTGCCCCCAGCATTCTCGGACAGGGCAAATTACCTTCCTACGAGCAGTACTTC | CAPSILGQGKLPSYEQYF
15 | . | TRBJ1-2 | TRBV11-3 | TRBD1 | TGTGCCAGCAGCTTAGAGCCGGGACAGGGAGGTGGCTACACCTTC | CASSLEPGQGGGYTF
13 | . | TRBJ2-7 | TRBV5-6 | . | TGTGCCAGCAGCCCTCAACCCACAGGCGAGCAGTACTTC | CASSPQPTGEQYF
16 | . | TRBJ2-2 | TRBV7-2 | TRBD2 | TGTGCCAGCAGCTATCTAGCGGGAGGCGACACCGGGGAGCTGTTTTTT | CASSYLAGGDTGELFF
13 | . | TRBJ2-7 | TRBV19 | . | TGTGCCAGTAGTGCCATGATGGGAGCCGAGCAGTACTTC | CASSAMMGAEQYF
17 | . | TRBJ1-5 | TRBV28 | . | TGTGCCAGCAGTCCCGAAGGGGACACTTATAGCAATCAGCCCCAGCATTTT | CASSPEGDTYSNQPQHF
15 | . | TRBJ1-4 | TRBV13 | . | TGTGCCAGCAGCTTAGGCAGGGCAGTAAATGAAAAACTGTTTTTT | CASSLGRAVNEKLFF
11 | . | TRBJ1-2 | TRBV29-1 | TRBD1 | TGCAGCGCCGGACAGGGGAATGGCTACACCTTC | CSAGQGNGYTF
14 | medium-sized | TRBJ2-5 | TRBV4-1 | TRBD1 | TGCGCCAGCAGCCAATCAGGGGGTCAAGAGACCCAGTACTTC | CASSQSGGQETQYF
15 | . | TRBJ2-3 | TRBV7-2 | . | TGTGCCAGCAGCCCCCGGACAGGGAGGGCAGATACGCAGTATTTT | CASSPRTGRADTQYF
19 | . | TRBJ1-4 | TRBV4-1 | TRBD1 | TGCGCCAGCAGCCGCAAGGGGGCTACCCAAGATGCAACTAATGAAAAACTGTTTTTT | CASSRKGATQDATNEKLFF
15 | . | TRBJ2-1 | TRBV7-2 | . | TGTGCCAGCAGCCGGACTCGTAGCTCCTACAATGAGCAGTTCTTC | CASSRTRSSYNEQFF
13 | . | TRBJ1-5 | TRBV2 | . | TGTGCCAGCAGGGTAGACAGAAATCAGCCCCAGCATTTT | CASRVDRNQPQHF
18 | . | TRBJ2-1 | TRBV10-2 | TRBD2 | TGCGCCAGCAGGAGCCTGGAACTAGCGGGAGGCCGATACAATGAGCAGTTCTTC | CASRSLELAGGRYNEQFF
14 | . | TRBJ1-1 | TRBV5-6 | . | TGTGCCAGCAGCTTAACGGCGGGGGGCAAGGGAGCTTTCTTT | CASSLTAGGKGAFF
14 | . | TRBJ2-7 | TRBV7-2 | TRBD1 | TGTGCCAGCAGCCTCCGGGACAGGGCATACGAGCAGTACTTC | CASSLRDRAYEQYF
15 | . | TRBJ1-2 | TRBV30 | TRBD1 | TGTGCCTCCCTATTGGACAGGGGGCTCTCCTATGGCTACACCTTC | CASLLDRGLSYGYTF
14 | . | TRBJ1-3 | TRBV5-1 | . | TGCGCCAGCGGGGAGGGGCCCTCCGGAAACACCATATATTTT | CASGEGPSGNTIYF
15 | . | TRBJ2-5 | TRBV6-1 | . | TGTGCCAGCAGTGAAGCGTGGGGGCGGGGGGAGACCCAGTACTTC | CASSEAWGRGETQYF
15 | . | TRBJ1-6 | TRBV9 | . | TGTGCCAGCAGCGTAGGGGGCCCCAGTAATTCACCCCTCCACTTT | CASSVGGPSNSPLHF
14 | . | TRBJ1-4 | TRBV2 | TRBD1 | TGTGCCAGCTACAGGGGGCAGATTAATGAAAAACTGTTTTTT | CASYRGQINEKLFF
19 | . | TRBJ2-2 | TRBV5-1 | . | TGCGCCAGCAGCCCCGCGGAGCCTGGGACTCCGAGTGGAACCGGGGAGCTGTTTTTT | CASSPAEPGTPSGTGELFF
16 | . | TRBJ2-7 | TRBV18 | TRBD2 | TGTGCCAGCTCTTCCAGACTAGCGGGGAACTCCTACGAGCAGTACTTC | CASSSRLAGNSYEQYF
14 | . | TRBJ2-5 | TRBV5-1 | TRBD1 | TGCGCCAGCAGCCTAAGACAGGGGTTAGAGACCCAGTACTTC | CASSLRQGLETQYF